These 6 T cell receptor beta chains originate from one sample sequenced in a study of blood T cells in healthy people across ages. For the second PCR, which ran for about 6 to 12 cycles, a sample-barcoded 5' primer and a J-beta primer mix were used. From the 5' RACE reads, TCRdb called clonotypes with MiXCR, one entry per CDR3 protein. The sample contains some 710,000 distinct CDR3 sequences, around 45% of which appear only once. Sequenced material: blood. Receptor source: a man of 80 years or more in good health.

The CDR3 region is CASTPNVGATSGANVLTF. CDR3 in DNA: TGTGCCAGCACCCCAAATGTGGGAGCGACGTCTGGGGCCAACGTCCTGACTTTC. This sequence joins TRBV28 and TRBJ2-6; D perhaps matches TRBD2 (5 bases). V was cut by 7 bases and J by 1 base, with 20 bases left in between. The CDR3 spans 18 residues. Germline-derived CDR1 and CDR2 are MDHEN and SYDVKM.

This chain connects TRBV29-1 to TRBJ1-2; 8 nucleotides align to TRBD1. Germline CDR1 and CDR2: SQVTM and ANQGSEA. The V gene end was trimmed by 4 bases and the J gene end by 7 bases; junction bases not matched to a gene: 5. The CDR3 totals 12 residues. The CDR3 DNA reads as TGCAGCGTTGCCGGACAGGGAGGTGGCTACACCTTC. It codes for CSVAGQGGGYTF.

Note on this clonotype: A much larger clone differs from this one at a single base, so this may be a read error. The CDR3 DNA is TGTGCCATCAGTGAGTCGACGGGGGGCTCCTACAATGAGCAGTACTTC. Residues: CAISESTGGSYNEQYF. The chain has TRBV10-3 and TRBJ2-1; a weak D match, TRBD2 (7 bases). The J call may not be correct, given that the DNA end is closer to TRBJ2-7. CDR1 is ENHRY and CDR2 is SYGVKD in the germline V gene. The length of the CDR3 is 16 residues.

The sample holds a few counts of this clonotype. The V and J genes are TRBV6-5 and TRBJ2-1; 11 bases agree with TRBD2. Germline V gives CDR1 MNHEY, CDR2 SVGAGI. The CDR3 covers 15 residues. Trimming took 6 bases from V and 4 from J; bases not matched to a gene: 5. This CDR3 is CASRTTSGDYNEQFF. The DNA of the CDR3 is TGTGCCAGCAGAACGACTAGCGGGGATTACAATGAGCAGTTCTTC.

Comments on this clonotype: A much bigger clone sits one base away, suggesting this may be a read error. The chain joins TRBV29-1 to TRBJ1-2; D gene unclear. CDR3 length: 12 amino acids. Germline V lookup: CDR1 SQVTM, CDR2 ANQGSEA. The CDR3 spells CGVEDPRSGYTF. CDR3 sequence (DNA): TGCGGCGTTGAAGATCCCAGGTCCGGCTACACCTTC.

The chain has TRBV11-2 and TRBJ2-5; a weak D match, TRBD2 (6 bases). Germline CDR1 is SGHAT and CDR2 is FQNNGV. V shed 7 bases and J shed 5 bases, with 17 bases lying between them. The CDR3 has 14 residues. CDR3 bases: TGTGCCAGCACCTTTGCGGCTCGGGGGGAGACCCAGTACTTC. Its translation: CASTFAARGETQYF.